The 8 T cell receptor beta chains presented below share a single source sample, sequenced in a study of identifying expanded T cells in peripheral blood. The repertoire was sequenced with immunoSEQ multiplex PCR; TCRdb's copy has only in-frame clones and lacks some. The repertoire has 80,000 to 90,000 clones, around 88% of them found once; the top ten carry 5.6%. The sequenced sample was blood. The receptors come from a person aged 18 to 69 in good health.

V and J are TRBV18 and TRBJ1-4; tentative D call: TRBD1 (5 bases). The CDR3 spans 14 residues. Germline lookup yields CDR1 KGHSH and CDR2 LQKENI. V was cut by 6 bases and J by 8 bases, with 16 bases left in between. The CDR3 DNA reads as TGTGCCAGCTCCGCGCCCGGGGCGGCGGAAAAACTGTTTTTT. It yields the protein CASSAPGAAEKLFF.

The chain links TRBV11-2 to TRBJ2-5; 10 bases are shared with TRBD1. V was pared by 4 bases and J by 2 bases, with 13 bases of the junction left unmatched. Per germline, CDR1 SGHAT and CDR2 FQNNGV. This CDR3 is built from 18 residues. The CDR3: CASSWDRGIERTQETQYF. The CDR3 DNA reads as TGTGCCAGCAGCTGGGACAGGGGAATCGAGCGGACGCAAGAGACCCAGTACTTC.

The chain has TRBV6-6 and TRBJ1-2; D is unresolved. V lost 6 bases, J lost 8 bases, and 16 bases lay in between. CDR3 length: 13 amino acids. Per the germline V gene, CDR1 is MNHNY and CDR2 is SVGAGI (reference sequence). The CDR3 loop reads CASSPPSGEGYTF. The CDR3 DNA is TGTGCCAGCAGCCCCCCCTCCGGGGAGGGCTACACCTTC.

This clone occurred a few times. The chain couples TRBV4-3 to TRBJ2-6; D gene ambiguous. V gave up 0 bases and J gave up 0 bases, with 12 bases separating them. The CDR3 length is 18 residues. The germline V gene encodes CDR1 LGHNA and CDR2 YSLEER. The CDR3: CASSQDLLSNSGANVLTF. The CDR3, as DNA: TGCGCCAGCAGCCAAGACCTACTTTCCAACTCTGGGGCCAACGTCCTGACTTTC.

The chain has TRBV11-2 and TRBJ1-1; 9 nucleotides match TRBD1. The ends lost 5 bases at V and 8 bases at J; junction bases unmatched: 3. The CDR3 has 12 residues. Per germline, CDR1 SGHAT and CDR2 FQNNGV. CDR3 sequence reads: CASSKDRGEAFF. CDR3 DNA: TGTGCCAGCAGCAAAGACAGGGGGGAAGCTTTCTTT.

The chain carries TRBV7-9 and TRBJ2-7; 8 bases are shared with TRBD1. The V gene end was trimmed by 4 bases and the J gene end by 5 bases; junction bases not matched to a gene: 7. CDR3 size: 14 residues. Germline V lookup: CDR1 SEHNR, CDR2 FQNEAQ (reference sequence). The CDR3 DNA is TGTGCCAGCAGCTCCTCAGGGGGCGAGGACGAGCAGTACTTC. It encodes CASSSSGGEDEQYF. The entire variable domain, with the rest obtained from reference TRBV7-9 and TRBJ2-7, is as follows: DTGVSQNPRHKITKRGQNVTFRCDPISEHNRLYWYRQTLGQGPEFLTYFQNEAQLEKSRLLSDRFSAERPKGSFSTLEIQRTEQGDSAMYLCASSSSGGEDEQYFGPGTRLTVT.

In its sample, this clone was seen a few times. The rearrangement joins TRBV7-8 to TRBJ1-1; D is perhaps TRBD1 (5 bases). This CDR3 spans 14 amino acids. Germline V CDR1 and CDR2: SGHVS, FQNEAQ. V was pared by 7 bases and J by 1 base, with 13 bases between. CDR3 bases: TGTGCCAGCACCTCGTGGGGGGGGAACACTGAAGCTTTCTTT. Translation gives CASTSWGGNTEAFF.

The V call is TRBV9, the J call TRBJ1-1, with D possibly matching TRBD1 (6 bases). Germline loops: CDR1 SGDLS, CDR2 YYNGEE. Trimming removed 2 bases at V and 1 base at J, with 9 bases between. This CDR3 is 14 amino acids long. In DNA, the CDR3 is TGTGCCAGCAGCGTGCGGACAGCGAACACTGAAGCTTTCTTT. This sequence encodes CASSVRTANTEAFF.